The present T cell receptor beta chain was sequenced within a study of blood T cells in healthy people across ages. A second PCR, run for 7 to 11 cycles, used a sample-barcoded 5' primer plus a J-beta primer mix. Every sample produced at least 2.5 million CDR3-containing paired-end reads. Using its own MiXCR run on the 5' RACE reads, TCRdb lists one record per CDR3 protein. Of over 950,000 distinct CDR3 sequences listed, more than 30% are singletons. Healthy individuals of Caucasian origin from Russia, aged roughly 6 to 100, served as donors. In each sample, at least 7 million PBMCs were isolated. In the case of this clonotype: Its antigen is not known. One junction end does not reproduce the germline sequence, and a read error may be involved.

Regarding the study as a whole: The donors' CMV status was not determined, possibly confounding changes in expanded clonotypes.

Sequences were obtained from blood. This TCR came from a man between 18 and 35 years old in good health.

CDR3 loop: CACRRGNEQYF. CDR3 nucleotides: TGTGCCTGCAGGAGAGGTAACGAGCAGTACTTC. The J gene is TRBJ2-7, the V gene TRBV6-2 or TRBV6-3; D gene unclear. The germline V gene encodes CDR1 MNHEY and CDR2 SVGEGT. The CDR3 runs 11 residues.